The 15 T cell receptor beta chains listed next were all sequenced from one sample in a study of CD8+CD57+ T cells in acquired aplastic anemia. Using genomic DNA as the template, TCR beta VDJ and CDR3 profiling was carried out. One entry per CDR3 protein results from TCRdb running MiXCR on the reads. The profile shows under 200,000 distinct CDR3 sequences, around 52% of them singletons. In patients chosen for sequencing, flow cytometry had shown CD8+CD57+ cell expansion. Source material: sorted CD4+, CD8+, or CD8+CD57+ T cells (not recorded which) from PBMCs. These receptors originate from a human donor with aplastic anemia.

This clonotype was seen at least ten times. The chain couples TRBV7-9 to TRBJ2-1; 7 bases match TRBD1. Germline V lookup: CDR1 SEHNR, CDR2 FQNEAQ (reference sequence). The CDR3 loop spans 13 amino acids. The ends lost 7 bases at V and 6 bases at J; junction bases unmatched: 6. The CDR3 loop reads CASTPGDSNEQFF. The CDR3 nucleotides read TGTGCCAGCACCCCCGGGGACAGCAATGAGCAGTTCTTC.

The rearrangement joins TRBV25-1 to TRBJ1-6; D is uncertain. The CDR3 loop spans 13 amino acids. Germline CDR1 MGHDK, CDR2 SYGVNS. Trimming stripped 2 bases from V and 7 bases from J, with 6 bases between. The CDR3 DNA is TGTGCCAGCAGTGAAGGCAACAATTCACCCCTCCACTTT. It translates to CASSEGNNSPLHF.

The chain is built from TRBV11-3 and TRBJ2-3, with no clear D. Trimming took 5 bases from V and 6 from J, leaving 12 bases between them. In germline, CDR1 is SGHNT, CDR2 YENEEA. The CDR3 contains 13 residues. CDR3 DNA: TGTGCCAGCAGCCACCCATCGGAGGATACGCAGTATTTT. Protein product: CASSHPSEDTQYF.

Many counts were recorded for this clonotype. The V gene is TRBV29-1, the J gene TRBJ2-7; D is undetermined. V was cut by 1 base and J by 0 bases, with 7 bases left in between. Germline V lookup: CDR1 SQVTM, CDR2 ANQGSEA. The CDR3 is made up of 13 amino acids. In DNA form, the CDR3 reads TGCAGCGTTGAAGGGGGTACCTCCTACGAGCAGTACTTC. As protein: CSVEGGTSYEQYF.

This clonotype was observed a few times. At one end, the junction sequence differs from germline, possibly due to a read error. The chain carries TRBV20-1 and TRBJ2-6; TRBD1 matches at 9 bases. The CDR3 loop spans 12 amino acids. Per the germline V gene, CDR1 is DFQATT and CDR2 is SNEGSKA (reference sequence). The CDR3, as DNA: TGCAGTGCTAGAGTGGGGGACAGGGTCCTGACTTTT. It is translated as CSARVGDRVLTF.

The chain links TRBV29-1 to TRBJ1-2, with D perhaps matching TRBD1 (5 bases). V lost 2 bases and J 6 bases, leaving 10 bases between the germline ends. Germline CDR1 SQVTM, CDR2 ANQGSEA. The CDR3 length is 12 residues. The CDR3 nucleotides read TGCAGCGTTGAAAGAGGGGAGGATGGCTACACCTTC. Protein sequence: CSVERGEDGYTF.

The V and J genes are TRBV27 and TRBJ2-7; 7 bases are shared with TRBD1. Germline V CDR1 and CDR2: MNHEY, SMNVEV (reference sequence). The CDR3 has 14 residues. V trimming: 6 bases; J trimming: 7 bases; junction bases outside the gene matches: 12. The CDR3 DNA follows: TGTGCCAGCAGCCCGACAGGGAGTTCAGGTGAGCAGTACTTC. Residues: CASSPTGSSGEQYF.

This clonotype came up once. One end of the junction fails to match germline, which may point to a read error. CDR3: CSARDELDAPF. The CDR3 bases are TGCAGTGCTAGAGATGAACTCGATGCCCCTTTT. The rearrangement uses TRBV20-1 and TRBJ1-1; D gene uncertain. CDR1 DFQATT and CDR2 SNEGSKA come from the germline V gene (reference sequence). CDR3 size: 11 residues.

This clonotype occurred a few times. The chain recombines TRBV18 with TRBJ1-1; D is ambiguous. V lost 2 bases and J lost 0, with 13 bases in between. There are 16 residues in the CDR3. Germline CDR1 reads KGHSH; CDR2 reads LQKENI. CDR3 amino acids: CASSPSPRGMNTEAFF. The CDR3 DNA is TGTGCCAGCTCACCATCCCCTCGGGGAATGAACACTGAAGCTTTCTTT.

The chain is built from TRBV4-3 and TRBJ2-3; TRBD2 might be the D (7 bases). The CDR3 is 16 residues long. The V end lost 0 bases, the J end lost 3 bases, and 13 bases lay between the germline ends. The germline V gene encodes CDR1 LGHNA and CDR2 YSLEER. CDR3 sequence: CASSQEGGGATDTQYF. DNA of the CDR3: TGCGCCAGCAGCCAAGAGGGAGGGGGGGCGACAGATACGCAGTATTTT.

A few counts support this clonotype. The chain has TRBV30 and TRBJ1-3, with TRBD1 identical over 9 bases. J was trimmed by 4 bases and V by 1 base; bases with no gene match: 8. Per germline, CDR1 GTSNPN and CDR2 SVGIG (reference sequence). This CDR3 is built from 16 residues. The CDR3 sequence: CAWSEDRGARGNTIYF. The CDR3 DNA follows: TGTGCCTGGAGTGAGGACAGGGGAGCTCGGGGAAACACCATATATTTT.

In this sample, this clonotype turned up many times. CDR3 DNA: TGTGCCACCAGTGCCCAATTCCAGGGGGAAATTCACACAGATACGCAGTATTTT. Protein: CATSAQFQGEIHTDTQYF. V and J are TRBV24-1 and TRBJ2-3, with 7 nucleotides matching TRBD1. Germline assignment: CDR1 KGHDR and CDR2 SFDVKD. V trimming: 5 bases; J trimming: 2 bases; junction bases outside the gene matches: 15. The CDR3 has 18 amino acids.

The chain couples TRBV10-1 to TRBJ1-2, with 8 bases that match TRBD1. Trimming at V came to 3 bases and at J to 8 bases, leaving 14 bases not matched to a gene. The germline V gene encodes CDR1 WNHNN and CDR2 SYGVQD (reference sequence). There are 16 residues in the CDR3. The CDR3 nucleotides read TGCGCCAGCAGTGAAGAGGACAGGGCGCGTCGTAAGGGCTACACCTTC. The encoded protein is CASSEEDRARRKGYTF.

The CDR3 loop is CASSPGAHTEAFF. CDR3 sequence (DNA): TGTGCCAGCAGCCCAGGGGCTCACACTGAAGCTTTCTTT. The V gene is TRBV7-9, the J gene TRBJ1-1; a possible D gene is TRBD1 (6 bases). The germline V gene has CDR1 SEHNR and CDR2 FQNEAQ (reference sequence). Trimming shortened V by 5 bases and J by 3 bases, and 10 bases separated the two germline ends. This CDR3 spans 13 amino acids. The complete variable domain, with remaining parts taken from reference TRBV7-9 and TRBJ1-1, reads DTGVSQNPRHKITKRGQNVTFRCDPISEHNRLYWYRQTLGQGPEFLTYFQNEAQLEKSRLLSDRFSAERPKGSFSTLEIQRTEQGDSAMYLCASSPGAHTEAFFGQGTRLTVV.

Note on this clonotype: A junction end diverges from the germline sequence, so it may reflect a read error. The V and J genes are TRBV27 and TRBJ2-3, with D unclear. The CDR3 is 16 amino acids. Germline loops: CDR1 MNHEY, CDR2 SMNVEV (reference sequence). CDR3 coding DNA: TGTGCCAGCAGTTTAAAAGCGCCCCATAGCACAGATACGCACTATTTT. It yields the protein CASSLKAPHSTDTHYF.